This T cell receptor beta chain was identified in a study of OX40 agonist ivuxolimab in advanced cancers. This CDR3 contains 12 residues. With 1 base clipped from V and 12 bases from J, the junction kept 3 bases outside the gene matches. Germline V gene lookup returns CDR1 SGHTA and CDR2 FQGNSA. Method: immunoSEQ multiplex PCR; TCRdb's copy keeps in-frame clones and lacks some. The sample lists roughly 60,000 clones; approximately 90% were seen once. Sequences were derived from CD4+ or CD8+ T cells sorted from blood, sampled in a trial of the OX40 agonist ivuxolimab. The source of this sequence is an adult with an advanced solid tumor such as melanoma, head and neck, liver or kidney cancer. The chain combines TRBV7-2 with TRBJ2-1, with 7 bases identical to TRBD2. Written as DNA, the CDR3 is TGTGCCAGCAGCTTAGTCGGGAGGTTGCAGTTCTTC. It is translated as CASSLVGRLQFF.